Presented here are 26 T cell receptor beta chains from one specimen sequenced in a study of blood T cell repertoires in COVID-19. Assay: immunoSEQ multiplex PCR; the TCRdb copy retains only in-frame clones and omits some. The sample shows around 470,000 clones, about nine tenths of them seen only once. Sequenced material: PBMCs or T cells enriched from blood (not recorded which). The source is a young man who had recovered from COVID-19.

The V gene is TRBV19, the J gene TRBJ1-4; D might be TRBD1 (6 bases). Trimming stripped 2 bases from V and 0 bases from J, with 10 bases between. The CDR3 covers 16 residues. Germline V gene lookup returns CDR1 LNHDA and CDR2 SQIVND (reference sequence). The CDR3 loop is CASSIMDRSTNEKLFF. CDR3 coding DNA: TGTGCCAGTAGTATAATGGACAGATCAACTAATGAAAAACTGTTTTTT.

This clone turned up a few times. The CDR3 coding sequence is TGTGCCAGCAGTTTCACCAGGCGCGGCTACACCTTC. Translation: CASSFTRRGYTF. J is TRBJ1-2 and V is TRBV12-3 or TRBV12-4, with D unclear. V shed 3 bases and J shed 8 bases, with 10 bases lying between them. The CDR3 consists of 12 residues.

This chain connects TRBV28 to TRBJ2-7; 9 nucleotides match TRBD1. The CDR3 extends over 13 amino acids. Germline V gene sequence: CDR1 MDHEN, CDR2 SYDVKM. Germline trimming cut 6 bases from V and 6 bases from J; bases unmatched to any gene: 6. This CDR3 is CASREDRGSEQYF. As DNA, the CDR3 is TGTGCCAGCAGGGAGGACAGGGGTTCCGAGCAGTACTTC.

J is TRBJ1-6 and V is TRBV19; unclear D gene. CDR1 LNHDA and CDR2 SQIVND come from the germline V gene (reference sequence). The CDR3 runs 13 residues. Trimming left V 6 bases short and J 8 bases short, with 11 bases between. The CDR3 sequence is CASSDTVDSPLHF. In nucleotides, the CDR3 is TGTGCCAGTAGCGACACCGTGGATTCACCCCTCCACTTT. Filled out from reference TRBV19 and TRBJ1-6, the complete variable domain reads DGGITQSPKYLFRKEGQNVTLSCEQNLNHDAMYWYRQDPGQGLRLIYYSQIVNDFQKGDIAEGYSVSREKKESFPLTVTSAQKNPTAFYLCASSDTVDSPLHFGNGTRLTVT.

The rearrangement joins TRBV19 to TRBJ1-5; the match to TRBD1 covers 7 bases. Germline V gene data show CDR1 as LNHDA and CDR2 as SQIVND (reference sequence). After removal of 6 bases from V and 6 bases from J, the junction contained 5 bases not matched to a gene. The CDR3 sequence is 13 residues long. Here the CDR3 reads CASRTGVGQPQHF. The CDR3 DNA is TGTGCCAGTAGAACAGGGGTGGGTCAGCCCCAGCATTTT.

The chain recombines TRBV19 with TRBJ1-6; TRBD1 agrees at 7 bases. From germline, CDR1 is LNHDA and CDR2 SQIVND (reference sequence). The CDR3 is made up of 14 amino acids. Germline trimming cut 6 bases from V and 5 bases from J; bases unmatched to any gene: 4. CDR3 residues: CASRTTGNNSPLHF. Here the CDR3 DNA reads TGTGCCAGTAGGACGACAGGGAATAATTCACCCCTCCACTTT. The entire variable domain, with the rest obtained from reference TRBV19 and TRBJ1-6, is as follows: DGGITQSPKYLFRKEGQNVTLSCEQNLNHDAMYWYRQDPGQGLRLIYYSQIVNDFQKGDIAEGYSVSREKKESFPLTVTSAQKNPTAFYLCASRTTGNNSPLHFGNGTRLTVT.

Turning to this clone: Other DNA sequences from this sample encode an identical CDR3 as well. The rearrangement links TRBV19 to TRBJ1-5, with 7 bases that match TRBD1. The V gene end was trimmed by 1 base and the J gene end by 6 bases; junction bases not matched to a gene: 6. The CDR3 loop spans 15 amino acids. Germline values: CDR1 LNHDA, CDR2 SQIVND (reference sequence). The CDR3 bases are TGTGCCAGTAGTATAGTGGCAGGGGGGAGTCAGCCCCAGCATTTT. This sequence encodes CASSIVAGGSQPQHF.

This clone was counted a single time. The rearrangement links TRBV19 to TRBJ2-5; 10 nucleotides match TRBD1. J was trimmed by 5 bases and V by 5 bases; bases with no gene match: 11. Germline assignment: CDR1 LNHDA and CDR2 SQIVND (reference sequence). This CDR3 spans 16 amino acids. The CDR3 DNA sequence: TGTGCCAGTAGTGATGGGCTGACAGGGGGCGTCGAGACCCAGTACTTC. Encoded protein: CASSDGLTGGVETQYF.

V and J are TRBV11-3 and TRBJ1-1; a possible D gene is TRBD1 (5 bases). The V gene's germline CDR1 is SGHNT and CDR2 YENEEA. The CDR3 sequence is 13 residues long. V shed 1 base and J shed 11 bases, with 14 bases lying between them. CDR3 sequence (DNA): TGTGCCAGCAGCTTAGTCGGGGGTGGGGATGCTTTCTTT. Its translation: CASSLVGGGDAFF.

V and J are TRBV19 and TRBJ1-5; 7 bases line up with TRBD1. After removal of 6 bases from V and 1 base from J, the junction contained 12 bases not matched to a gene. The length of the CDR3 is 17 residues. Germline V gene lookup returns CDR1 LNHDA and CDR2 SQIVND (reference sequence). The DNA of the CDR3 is TGTGCCAGTAGCCAGGAAAGGGGGCGACGGAGCAATCAGCCCCAGCATTTT. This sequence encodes CASSQERGRRSNQPQHF.

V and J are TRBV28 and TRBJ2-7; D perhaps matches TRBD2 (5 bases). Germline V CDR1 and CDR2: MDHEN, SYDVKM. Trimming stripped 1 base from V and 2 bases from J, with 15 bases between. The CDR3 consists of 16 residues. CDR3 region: CASSLFLGGLTYEQYF. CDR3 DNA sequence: TGTGCCAGCAGTTTATTCCTGGGCGGGCTCACCTACGAGCAGTACTTC.

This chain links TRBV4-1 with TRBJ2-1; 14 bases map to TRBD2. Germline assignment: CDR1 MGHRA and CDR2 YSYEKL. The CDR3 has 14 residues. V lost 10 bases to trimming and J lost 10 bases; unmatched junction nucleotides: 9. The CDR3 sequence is CATHGTSGSREQFF. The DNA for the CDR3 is TGCGCCACGCACGGGACTAGCGGGAGCCGGGAGCAGTTCTTC.

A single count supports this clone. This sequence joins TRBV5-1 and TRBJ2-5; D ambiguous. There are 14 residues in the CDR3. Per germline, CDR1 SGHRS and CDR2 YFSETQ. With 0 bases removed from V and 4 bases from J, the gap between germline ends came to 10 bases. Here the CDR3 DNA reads TGCGCCAGCAGCTTGGGAGTGGTTGGAGAGACCCAGTACTTC. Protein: CASSLGVVGETQYF.

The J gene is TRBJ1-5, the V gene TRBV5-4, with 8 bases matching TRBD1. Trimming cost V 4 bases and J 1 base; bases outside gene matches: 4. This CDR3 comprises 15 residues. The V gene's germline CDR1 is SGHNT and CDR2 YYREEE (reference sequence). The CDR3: CASSNGQGSNQPQHF. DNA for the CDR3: TGTGCCAGCAGCAACGGACAGGGAAGCAATCAGCCCCAGCATTTT.

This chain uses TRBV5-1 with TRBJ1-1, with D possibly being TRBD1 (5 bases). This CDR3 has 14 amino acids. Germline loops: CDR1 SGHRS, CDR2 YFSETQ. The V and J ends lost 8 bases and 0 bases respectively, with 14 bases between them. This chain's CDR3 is CASSPQTVNTEAFF. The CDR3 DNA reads TGCGCCAGTTCCCCCCAGACAGTGAACACTGAAGCTTTCTTT.

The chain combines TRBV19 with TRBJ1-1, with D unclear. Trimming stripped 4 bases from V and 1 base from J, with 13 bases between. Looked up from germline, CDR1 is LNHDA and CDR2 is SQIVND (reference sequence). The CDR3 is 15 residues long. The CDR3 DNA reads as TGTGCCAGTAGTACCGGACCGGAGGGGAACACTGAAGCTTTCTTT. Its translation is CASSTGPEGNTEAFF.

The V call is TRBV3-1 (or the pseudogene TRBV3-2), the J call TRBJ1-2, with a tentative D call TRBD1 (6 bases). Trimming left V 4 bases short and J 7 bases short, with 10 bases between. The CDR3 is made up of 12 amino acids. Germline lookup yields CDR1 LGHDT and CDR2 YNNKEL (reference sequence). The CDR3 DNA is TGTGCCAGCAGCCCAGGGGTGGGTGGCTACACCTTC. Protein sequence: CASSPGVGGYTF.

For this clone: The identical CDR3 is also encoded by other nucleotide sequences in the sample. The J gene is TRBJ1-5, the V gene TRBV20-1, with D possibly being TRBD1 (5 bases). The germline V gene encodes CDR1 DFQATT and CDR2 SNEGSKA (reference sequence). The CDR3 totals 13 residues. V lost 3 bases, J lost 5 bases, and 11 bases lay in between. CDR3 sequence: CSASRGADQPQHF. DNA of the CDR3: TGCAGTGCTAGTCGCGGGGCCGATCAGCCCCAGCATTTT.

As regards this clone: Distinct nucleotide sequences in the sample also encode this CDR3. CDR3: CASSQGAGAEAFF. The CDR3 DNA follows: TGTGCCAGCAGCCAGGGGGCGGGGGCTGAAGCTTTCTTT. The V gene is TRBV3-1 (or the pseudogene TRBV3-2), the J gene TRBJ1-1; TRBD1 might be the D (6 bases). The CDR3 runs to 13 residues. The germline V gene encodes CDR1 LGHDT and CDR2 YNNKEL (reference sequence). V was pared by 3 bases and J by 6 bases, with 11 bases between.

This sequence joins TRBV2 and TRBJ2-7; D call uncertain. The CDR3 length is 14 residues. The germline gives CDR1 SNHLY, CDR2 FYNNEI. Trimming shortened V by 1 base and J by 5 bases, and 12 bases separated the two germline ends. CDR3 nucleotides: TGTGCCAGCAGTGAAGTATTACGATCAGACGAGCAGTACTTC. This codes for CASSEVLRSDEQYF.

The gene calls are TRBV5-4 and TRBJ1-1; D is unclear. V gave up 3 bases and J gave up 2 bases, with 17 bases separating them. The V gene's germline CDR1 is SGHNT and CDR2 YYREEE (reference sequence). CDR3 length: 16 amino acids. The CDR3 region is CASSSQFGELNTEAFF. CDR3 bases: TGTGCCAGCAGCTCGCAATTCGGGGAGTTAAACACTGAAGCTTTCTTT.

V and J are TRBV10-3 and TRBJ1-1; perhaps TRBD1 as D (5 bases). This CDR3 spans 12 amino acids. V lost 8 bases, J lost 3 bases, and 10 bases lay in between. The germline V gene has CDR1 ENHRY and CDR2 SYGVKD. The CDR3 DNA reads TGTGCCATCTCGCGGGGCCACACTGAAGCTTTCTTT. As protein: CAISRGHTEAFF.

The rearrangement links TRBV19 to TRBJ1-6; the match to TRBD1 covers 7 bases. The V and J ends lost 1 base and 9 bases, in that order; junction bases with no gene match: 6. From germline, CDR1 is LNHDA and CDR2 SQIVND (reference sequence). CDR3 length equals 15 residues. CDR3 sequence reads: CASSIASRGASPLHF. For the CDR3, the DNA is TGTGCCAGTAGTATAGCGTCCAGGGGGGCTTCACCCCTCCACTTT.

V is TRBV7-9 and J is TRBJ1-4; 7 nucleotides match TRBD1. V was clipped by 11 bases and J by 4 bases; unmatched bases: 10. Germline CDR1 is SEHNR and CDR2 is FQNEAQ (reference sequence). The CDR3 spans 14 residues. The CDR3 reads CALTHDRDNEKLFF. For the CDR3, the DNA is TGTGCCCTGACTCACGACAGGGATAATGAAAAACTGTTTTTT. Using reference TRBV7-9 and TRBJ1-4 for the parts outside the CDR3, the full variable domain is DTGVSQNPRHKITKRGQNVTFRCDPISEHNRLYWYRQTLGQGPEFLTYFQNEAQLEKSRLLSDRFSAERPKGSFSTLEIQRTEQGDSAMYLCALTHDRDNEKLFFGSGTQLSVL.

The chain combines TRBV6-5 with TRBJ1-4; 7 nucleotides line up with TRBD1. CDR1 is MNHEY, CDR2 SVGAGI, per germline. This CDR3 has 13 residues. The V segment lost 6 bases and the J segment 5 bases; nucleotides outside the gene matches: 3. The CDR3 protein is CASSVGQNEKLFF. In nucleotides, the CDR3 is TGTGCCAGCAGCGTGGGACAGAATGAAAAACTGTTTTTT.

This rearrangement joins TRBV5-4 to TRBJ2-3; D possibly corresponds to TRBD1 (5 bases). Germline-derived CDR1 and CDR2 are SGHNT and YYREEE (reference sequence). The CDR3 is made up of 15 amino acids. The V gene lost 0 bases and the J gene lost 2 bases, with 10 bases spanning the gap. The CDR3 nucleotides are TGTGCCAGCAGCTTGGGGACAACTTCCACAGATACGCAGTATTTT. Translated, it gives CASSLGTTSTDTQYF.